These 27 T cell receptor beta chains share one sample of origin, sequenced in a study of cytomegalovirus exposure and HLA in healthy donors. The study ran its PCR with 60 Vbeta and 13 Jbeta primers. The method was immunoSEQ multiplex PCR; TCRdb's version includes in-frame clones alone and lacks a portion of them. The sample records about 120,000 clones, around 76% being singletons. The sample taken for sequencing was PBMCs. These TCRs come from a man aged 25 to 40 in good health and CMV-seropositive.

This clone has just a few counts. The sample contains more than one DNA sequence encoding this CDR3. The rearrangement joins TRBV18 to TRBJ2-1, with D possibly matching TRBD2 (6 bases). CDR3 length equals 14 residues. CDR1 is KGHSH and CDR2 is LQKENI in the germline V gene. The V end was cut by 2 bases, the J end by 8 bases, with 13 bases between. CDR3 region: CASSPELLADEQFF. The CDR3 region has the DNA TGTGCCAGCTCACCAGAGTTACTAGCCGATGAGCAGTTCTTC.

In this sample, this clone turned up once. This chain joins TRBV9 and TRBJ1-2; 7 positions match TRBD1. The CDR3 is 15 amino acids. V was clipped by 4 bases and J by 1 base; unmatched bases: 7. The germline gives CDR1 SGDLS, CDR2 YYNGEE. CDR3 protein: CASSSQGGFNYGYTF. Written as DNA, the CDR3 is TGTGCCAGCAGCTCGCAGGGGGGATTTAACTATGGCTACACCTTC. Full variable domain (outside the CDR3, taken from reference TRBV9 and TRBJ1-2): DSGVTQTPKHLITATGQRVTLRCSPRSGDLSVYWYQQSLDQGLQFLIQYYNGEERAKGNILERFSAQQFPDLHSELNLSSLELGDSALYFCASSSQGGFNYGYTFGSGTRLTVV.

Turning to this clone: The junction departs from the called germline gene at one end, perhaps through a read error. In DNA, the CDR3 is TGTGCCAGCAGTGTAGAAAATAGTGACTTTTACTCCTACAATGAGCAGTTCTTC. Amino acids: CASSVENSDFYSYNEQFF. The V and J genes are TRBV9 and TRBJ2-1; D is uncertain. Per the germline V gene, CDR1 is SGDLS and CDR2 is YYNGEE. This CDR3 is built from 18 residues.

This clone was counted a few times. The chain combines TRBV10-3 with TRBJ2-1, with 11 bases aligning to TRBD2. CDR1 is ENHRY, CDR2 SYGVKD, per germline. This CDR3 is built from 14 residues. Unmatched junction bases numbered 0, after V lost 4 bases and J lost 4 bases. CDR3 sequence reads: CAISGTSGYNEQFF. The CDR3 DNA reads as TGTGCCATCAGTGGGACTAGCGGGTACAATGAGCAGTTCTTC.

This clone was seen more than once but under ten times. The gene calls are TRBV7-9 and TRBJ2-1, with 9 positions matching TRBD1. The V segment lost 2 bases and the J segment 8 bases; nucleotides outside the gene matches: 10. This CDR3 spans 16 amino acids. CDR1 and CDR2 (germline): SEHNR, FQNEAQ (reference sequence). As DNA, the CDR3 is TGTGCCAGCAGCTTATTACAGGGGGCTGACCCCCATGAGCAGTTCTTC. Protein product: CASSLLQGADPHEQFF.

This clone was found a few times. The chain combines TRBV7-2 with TRBJ2-2; 7 bases agree with TRBD2. The CDR3 has 15 residues. CDR1 is SGHTA, CDR2 FQGNSA, per germline. Trimming took 1 base from V and 4 from J; bases not matched to a gene: 3. DNA of the CDR3: TGTGCCAGCAGCTTAGGGGGGGGGACCACCGGGGAGCTGTTTTTT. This codes for CASSLGGGTTGELFF.

This rearrangement joins TRBV18 to TRBJ1-3, with a weak D call TRBD1 (6 bases). Trimming took off 5 bases at V and 0 bases at J, with 11 bases between the two ends. The CDR3 is 15 amino acids. Germline CDR1 reads KGHSH; CDR2 reads LQKENI. CDR3 amino acids: CASSDTGSSGNTIYF. The DNA for the CDR3 is TGTGCCAGCTCAGACACAGGGAGCTCTGGAAACACCATATATTTT. Using reference TRBV18 and TRBJ1-3 for the parts outside the CDR3, the full variable domain is NAGVMQNPRHLVRRRGQEARLRCSPMKGHSHVYWYRQLPEEGLKFMVYLQKENIIDESGMPKERFSAEFPKEGPSILRIQQVVRGDSAAYFCASSDTGSSGNTIYFGEGSWLTVV.

This clone turned up a few times. V is TRBV5-1 and J is TRBJ2-5, with a tentative D call TRBD2 (7 bases). Trimming took 4 bases from V and 5 from J, leaving 12 bases between them. This CDR3 region has 13 residues. Looked up from germline, CDR1 is SGHRS and CDR2 is YFSETQ. The chain's CDR3 is CASSLGGRETQYF. The CDR3, as DNA: TGCGCCAGCAGCCTGGGGGGGCGCGAGACCCAGTACTTC.

This chain connects TRBV27 to TRBJ1-1; 8 bases are shared with TRBD1. Germline loops: CDR1 MNHEY, CDR2 SMNVEV (reference sequence). The CDR3 consists of 18 residues. V was clipped by 4 bases and J by 3 bases; unmatched bases: 16. CDR3 bases: TGTGCCAGCAGTTCCACCACCCAGGGGGCTCCGCGAGACACTGAAGCTTTCTTT. Translating it yields CASSSTTQGAPRDTEAFF.

This chain links TRBV6-1 with TRBJ2-5; D gene unclear. Trimming removed 3 bases from V and 5 bases from J, with 7 bases in between. Germline CDR1 MNHNS, CDR2 SASEGT. This CDR3 is 12 amino acids long. CDR3 nucleotide sequence: TGTGCCAGCAGTGAGAGTTACGAGACCCAGTACTTC. Translating gives CASSESYETQYF.

Here the CDR3 DNA reads TGTGCCAGCAGCTTAGGAACAGGGGGCGCCTATGGCTACACCTTC. Amino acids: CASSLGTGGAYGYTF. The rearrangement uses TRBV7-2 and TRBJ1-2, with 9 bases matching TRBD1. Germline V gene sequence: CDR1 SGHTA, CDR2 FQGNSA. The CDR3 sequence is 15 residues long. The ends lost 1 base at V and 4 bases at J; junction bases unmatched: 4.

The genes are TRBV19 and TRBJ2-3; 8 positions agree with TRBD1. The germline V gene encodes CDR1 LNHDA and CDR2 SQIVND (reference sequence). CDR3 length: 14 amino acids. Trimming removed 4 bases from V and 2 bases from J; junction bases left unmatched: 2. CDR3 coding DNA: TGTGCCAGTAGTAGGACAGGGCCCACAGATACGCAGTATTTT. This gives the protein CASSRTGPTDTQYF. Complete variable domain (other parts from reference TRBV19 and TRBJ2-3): DGGITQSPKYLFRKEGQNVTLSCEQNLNHDAMYWYRQDPGQGLRLIYYSQIVNDFQKGDIAEGYSVSREKKESFPLTVTSAQKNPTAFYLCASSRTGPTDTQYFGPGTRLTVL.

The V gene is TRBV5-1, the J gene TRBJ2-1; perhaps TRBD2 as D (6 bases). Germline V CDR1 and CDR2: SGHRS, YFSETQ. The germline V and J ends were trimmed by 3 bases and 0 bases, with 19 bases remaining between them. CDR3 size: 18 residues. CDR3 loop: CASSSLKGMRGSYNEQFF. CDR3 sequence (DNA): TGCGCCAGCAGCTCACTCAAGGGGATGCGGGGCTCCTACAATGAGCAGTTCTTC.

This chain uses TRBV4-3 with TRBJ1-1, with D unclear. The length of the CDR3 is 15 residues. Trimming took 1 base from V and 2 from J, leaving 11 bases between them. CDR1 is LGHNA and CDR2 is YSLEER in the germline V gene. The CDR3 DNA reads TGCGCCAGCAGCCAAGTGGGCCAGAACAACACTGAAGCTTTCTTT. Amino acid sequence: CASSQVGQNNTEAFF.

This clone was seen a few times. The genes are TRBV27 and TRBJ2-7, with D maybe TRBD2 (6 bases). CDR1 is MNHEY, CDR2 SMNVEV, per germline (reference sequence). The V end was cut by 4 bases, the J end by 0 bases, with 7 bases between. The CDR3 loop spans 13 amino acids. The CDR3 loop is CASSYGGSYEQYF. The DNA of the CDR3 is TGTGCCAGCAGTTACGGGGGCTCCTACGAGCAGTACTTC.

The genes are TRBV15 and TRBJ2-3, with D possibly matching TRBD2 (5 bases). Germline V gene data show CDR1 as LNHNV and CDR2 as YYDKDF (reference sequence). V shed 1 base and J shed 6 bases, with 11 bases lying between them. The CDR3 has 14 amino acids. The CDR3 DNA reads TGTGCCACCAGCAGAGGAGAGGGAAGTGATACGCAGTATTTT. The encoded protein is CATSRGEGSDTQYF.

This sequence joins TRBV5-4 and TRBJ2-7, with 10 bases lining up with TRBD2. The germline V gene has CDR1 SGHNT and CDR2 YYREEE (reference sequence). Trimming took 7 bases from V and 5 from J; bases not matched to a gene: 9. The CDR3 consists of 14 residues. The CDR3 reads CASSLRGTSDEQYF. The CDR3 DNA sequence: TGTGCCAGCTCCCTTAGGGGGACTAGCGACGAGCAGTACTTC.

The V and J genes are TRBV28 and TRBJ2-3; 9 nucleotides match TRBD2. CDR1 is MDHEN and CDR2 is SYDVKM in the germline V gene. J gave up 3 bases and V 6 bases, and 7 bases lay outside the gene matches. The CDR3 consists of 15 residues. DNA of the CDR3: TGTGCCAGCAGGGGCGGGGGGGCCCAGACAGATACGCAGTATTTT. Translation gives CASRGGGAQTDTQYF.

A single count supports this clone. V is TRBV19 and J is TRBJ2-2; 10 nucleotides match TRBD1. This CDR3 region has 16 residues. V dropped 6 bases and J dropped 0; count of bases not matched to a gene: 4. Germline V gene lookup returns CDR1 LNHDA and CDR2 SQIVND (reference sequence). CDR3 residues: CASSRTGGTNTGELFF. CDR3 nucleotides: TGTGCCAGTAGCCGGACAGGGGGGACGAACACCGGGGAGCTGTTTTTT.

CDR3 amino acids: CASSPSARGTEAFF. The CDR3 nucleotides read TGTGCCAGCAGCCCTAGCGCGCGGGGCACTGAAGCTTTCTTT. The chain is built from TRBV5-5 and TRBJ1-1; D unresolved. The CDR3 consists of 14 residues. Per germline, CDR1 SGHKS and CDR2 YYEKEE (reference sequence). Trimming stripped 4 bases from V and 4 bases from J, with 14 bases between.

V is TRBV28 and J is TRBJ2-5; 10 bases fit TRBD1. V shed 5 bases, J shed 3 bases, and the junction held 9 bases outside the gene matches. Germline V CDR1 and CDR2: MDHEN, SYDVKM. CDR3 length: 16 residues. The CDR3: CASSRDRGLGEETQYF. The CDR3 DNA reads TGTGCCAGCAGTCGAGACAGGGGGCTCGGGGAAGAGACCCAGTACTTC.

The chain uses TRBV27 and TRBJ2-3, with 8 bases lining up with TRBD1. CDR1 is MNHEY and CDR2 is SMNVEV in the germline V gene (reference sequence). The CDR3 length is 13 residues. V shed 5 bases, J shed 10 bases, and the junction held 8 bases outside the gene matches. CDR3 sequence reads: CASSTRTGYAQYF. DNA for the CDR3: TGTGCCAGCAGTACTAGGACAGGGTATGCGCAGTATTTT.

This chain connects TRBV2 to TRBJ2-3; tentative D call: TRBD2 (6 bases). Germline V CDR1 and CDR2: SNHLY, FYNNEI. V was cut by 6 bases and J by 3 bases, with 10 bases left in between. The CDR3 extends over 13 amino acids. CDR3 in amino acids: CASSGGPTDTQYF. CDR3 DNA sequence: TGTGCCAGCAGCGGGGGTCCTACAGATACGCAGTATTTT.

The chain links TRBV10-1 to TRBJ2-2; 11 bases align to TRBD2. V was pared by 8 bases and J by 7 bases, with 9 bases of the junction left unmatched. The CDR3 consists of 15 residues. CDR1 and CDR2 (germline): WNHNN, SYGVQD (reference sequence). The DNA of the CDR3 is TGCGCCAGCTCCATAGCGGGGGGGCCTGGCGGGGAGCTGTTTTTT. Its translation: CASSIAGGPGGELFF.

This chain uses TRBV27 with TRBJ2-7; 8 nucleotides align to TRBD1. Germline V gives CDR1 MNHEY, CDR2 SMNVEV (reference sequence). The CDR3 has 14 residues. The junction had 4 bases not matched to a gene; V was cut back by 2 bases and J by 4 bases. The CDR3: CASSLDRGNYEQYF. In DNA, the CDR3 is TGTGCCAGCAGTTTAGACAGGGGCAATTACGAGCAGTACTTC.

The V call is TRBV6-1, the J call TRBJ2-3; 8 positions agree with TRBD2. The CDR3 spans 14 residues. Per germline, CDR1 MNHNS and CDR2 SASEGT. J was trimmed by 2 bases and V by 8 bases; bases with no gene match: 6. The CDR3 DNA follows: TGTGCCAGCCGGCGGGGGGTGAACACAGATACGCAGTATTTT. Translating gives CASRRGVNTDTQYF.

This clone has a handful of counts. V and J are TRBV4-3 and TRBJ2-5; a weak D match, TRBD1 (6 bases). The J call may not be correct, given that the DNA end is closer to TRBJ2-7. The CDR3 runs to 14 residues. Germline V gives CDR1 LGHNA, CDR2 YSLEER. DNA of the CDR3: TGCGCCAGCAGCCAAGGAGAGGGGGACTACGAGCAGTACTTC. Protein sequence: CASSQGEGDYEQYF.